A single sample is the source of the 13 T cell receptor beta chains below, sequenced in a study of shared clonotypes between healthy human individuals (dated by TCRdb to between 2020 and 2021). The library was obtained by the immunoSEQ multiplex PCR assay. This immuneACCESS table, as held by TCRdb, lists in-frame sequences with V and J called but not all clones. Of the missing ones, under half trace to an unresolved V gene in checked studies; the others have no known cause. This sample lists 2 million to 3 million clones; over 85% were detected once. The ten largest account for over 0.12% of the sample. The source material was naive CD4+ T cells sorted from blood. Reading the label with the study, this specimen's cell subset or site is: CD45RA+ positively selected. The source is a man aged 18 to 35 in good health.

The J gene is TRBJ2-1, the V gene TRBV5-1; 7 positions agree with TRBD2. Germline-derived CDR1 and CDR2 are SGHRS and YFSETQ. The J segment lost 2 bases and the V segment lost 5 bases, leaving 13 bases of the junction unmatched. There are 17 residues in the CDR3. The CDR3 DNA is TGCGCCAGCAGTACCCAACCTAGCGGCTCTCCCTACAATGAGCAGTTCTTC. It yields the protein CASSTQPSGSPYNEQFF.

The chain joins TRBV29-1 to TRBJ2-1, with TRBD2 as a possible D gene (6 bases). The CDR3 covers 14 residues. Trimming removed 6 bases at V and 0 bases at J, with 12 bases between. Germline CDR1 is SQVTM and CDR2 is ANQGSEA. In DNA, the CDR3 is TGCAGCGTGTCCCGGGGGAGCTCCTACAATGAGCAGTTCTTC. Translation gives CSVSRGSSYNEQFF.

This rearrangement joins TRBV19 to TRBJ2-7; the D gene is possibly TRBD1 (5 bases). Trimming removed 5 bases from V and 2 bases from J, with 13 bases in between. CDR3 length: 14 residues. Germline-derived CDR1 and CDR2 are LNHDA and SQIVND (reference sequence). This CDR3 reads CASSWPGHTYEQYF. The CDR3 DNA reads TGTGCCAGTAGTTGGCCAGGGCACACCTACGAGCAGTACTTC.

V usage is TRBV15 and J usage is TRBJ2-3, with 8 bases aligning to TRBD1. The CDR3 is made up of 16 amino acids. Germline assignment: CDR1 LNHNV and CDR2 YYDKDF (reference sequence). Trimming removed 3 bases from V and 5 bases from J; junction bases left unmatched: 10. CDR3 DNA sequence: TGTGCCACCAGCAGCAGGCAAGGCAGGGGGCAAGATACGCAGTATTTT. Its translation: CATSSRQGRGQDTQYF.

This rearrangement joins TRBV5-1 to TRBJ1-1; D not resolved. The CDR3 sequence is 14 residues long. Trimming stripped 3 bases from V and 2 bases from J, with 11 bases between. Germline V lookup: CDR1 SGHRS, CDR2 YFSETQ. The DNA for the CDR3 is TGCGCCAGCAGCTCCGCTACCGTTAACACTGAAGCTTTCTTT. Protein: CASSSATVNTEAFF. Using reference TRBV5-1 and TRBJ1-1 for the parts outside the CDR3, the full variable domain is KAGVTQTPRYLIKTRGQQVTLSCSPISGHRSVSWYQQTPGQGLQFLFEYFSETQRNKGNFPGRFSGRQFSNSRSEMNVSTLELGDSALYLCASSSATVNTEAFFGQGTRLTVV.

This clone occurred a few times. The CDR3 DNA follows: TGTGCCATCAGGCCGGGACAATATAATTCACCCCTCCACTTT. This encodes CAIRPGQYNSPLHF. The rearrangement uses TRBV10-3 and TRBJ1-6, with D possibly being TRBD1 (6 bases). This CDR3 has 14 residues. V lost 6 bases and J 4 bases, leaving 10 bases between the germline ends. CDR1 is ENHRY, CDR2 SYGVKD, per germline.

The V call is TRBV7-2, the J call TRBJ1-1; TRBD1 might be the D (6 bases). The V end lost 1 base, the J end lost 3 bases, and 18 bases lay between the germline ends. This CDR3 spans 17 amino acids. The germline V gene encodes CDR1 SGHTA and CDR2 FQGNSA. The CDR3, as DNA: TGTGCCAGCAGCTTAGGTCAGGGGCTAGGAAAACACACTGAAGCTTTCTTT. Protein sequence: CASSLGQGLGKHTEAFF.

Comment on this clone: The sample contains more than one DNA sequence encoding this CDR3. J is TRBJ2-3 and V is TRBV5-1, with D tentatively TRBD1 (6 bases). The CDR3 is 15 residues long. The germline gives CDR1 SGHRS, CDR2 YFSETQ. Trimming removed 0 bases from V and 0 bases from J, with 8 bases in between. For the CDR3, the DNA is TGCGCCAGCAGCTTGGCAGGGGCGAGCACAGATACGCAGTATTTT. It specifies CASSLAGASTDTQYF.

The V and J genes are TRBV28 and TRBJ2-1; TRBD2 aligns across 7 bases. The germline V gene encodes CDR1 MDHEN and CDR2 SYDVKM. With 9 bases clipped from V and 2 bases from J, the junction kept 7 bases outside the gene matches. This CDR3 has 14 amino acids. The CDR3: CASCSSGAYNEQFF. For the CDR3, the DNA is TGTGCCAGTTGTTCAAGCGGGGCCTACAATGAGCAGTTCTTC. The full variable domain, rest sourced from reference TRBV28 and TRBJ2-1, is DVKVTQSSRYLVKRTGEKVFLECVQDMDHENMFWYRQDPGLGLRLIYFSYDVKMKEKGDIPEGYSVSREKKERFSLILESASTNQTSMYLCASCSSGAYNEQFFGPGTRLTVL.

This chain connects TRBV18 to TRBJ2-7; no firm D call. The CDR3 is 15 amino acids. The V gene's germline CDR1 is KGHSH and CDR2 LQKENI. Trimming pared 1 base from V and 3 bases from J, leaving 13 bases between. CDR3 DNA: TGTGCCAGCTCACCACTGTCAGGCCCGCGCTACGAGCAGTACTTC. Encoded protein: CASSPLSGPRYEQYF.

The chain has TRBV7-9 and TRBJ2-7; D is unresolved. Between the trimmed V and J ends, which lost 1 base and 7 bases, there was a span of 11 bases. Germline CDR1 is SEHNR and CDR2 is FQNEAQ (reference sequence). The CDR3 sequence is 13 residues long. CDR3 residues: CASSLDTPTEQYF. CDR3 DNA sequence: TGTGCCAGCAGCTTAGATACACCGACTGAGCAGTACTTC.

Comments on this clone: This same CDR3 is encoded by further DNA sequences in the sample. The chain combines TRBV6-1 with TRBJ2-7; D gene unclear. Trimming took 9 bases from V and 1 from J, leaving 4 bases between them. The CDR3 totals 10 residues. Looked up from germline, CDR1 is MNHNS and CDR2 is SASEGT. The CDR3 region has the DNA TGTGCCAGTCTTTCCTACGAGCAGTACTTC. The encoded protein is CASLSYEQYF.

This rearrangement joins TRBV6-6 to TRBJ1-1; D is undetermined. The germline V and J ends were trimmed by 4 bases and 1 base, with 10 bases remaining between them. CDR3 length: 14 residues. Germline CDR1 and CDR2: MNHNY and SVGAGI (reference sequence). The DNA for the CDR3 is TGTGCCAGCAGTTCCCGGAACAGGAACACTGAAGCTTTCTTT. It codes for CASSSRNRNTEAFF.